The clone carrying this T cell receptor beta chain was seen only a few times. Its antigen is currently unknown. CDR3 length: 16 residues. Trimming pared 1 base from V and 3 bases from J, leaving 14 bases between. Germline CDR1 is SGHTA and CDR2 is FQGNSA. The data derive from a study of T cells after yellow fever vaccination. TCRdb passed the 5' RACE reads through MiXCR, listing each CDR3 protein once. The sample yields fewer than 450,000 distinct CDR3 sequences, approximately 10% seen once. Overall study findings and caveats: Post-booster repertoires again held most primary-vaccination clones (approximately 96% CD4, approximately 90% CD8).

The specimen was PBMCs, collected on the day of the first yellow fever vaccination. The chain combines TRBV7-2 with TRBJ2-3; D may match TRBD1 or TRBD2 (6 bases each). This clonotype originated in a young man who received the YFV17D yellow fever vaccine. The DNA for the CDR3 is TGTGCCAGCAGCTTAGGTTCGTGGGGGGCTACAGATACGCAGTATTTT. Its protein is CASSLGSWGATDTQYF.